This T cell receptor beta chain was recorded in a study of cytomegalovirus exposure and HLA in healthy donors. 13 Jbeta primers and 60 Vbeta primers were used for the PCR. Measured with immunoSEQ multiplex PCR; TCRdb has only the in-frame clones, and not every one. The profile shows about 59,000 clones, approximately 80% of them singletons. Sequences were obtained from PBMCs. This receptor was obtained from a human donor in good health.

CDR3 coding DNA: TGTGCCAGCAGTTCGGACAGGGGGGAAAAACTGTTTTTT. The encoded protein is CASSSDRGEKLFF. The V call is TRBV6-5, the J call TRBJ1-4; 10 nucleotides line up with TRBD1. V was clipped by 4 bases and J by 8 bases; unmatched bases: 1. Germline V lookup: CDR1 MNHEY, CDR2 SVGAGI. This CDR3 contains 13 residues.